Listed below are T cell receptor beta chains from one sample, sequenced in a study of shared clonotypes between healthy human individuals. The protocol was immunoSEQ multiplex PCR, while the TCRdb copy is restricted to in-frame clones and leaves out a portion. The table includes about 1 million clones, roughly 75% detected once. Sequencing used memory CD4+ T cells sorted from blood. These receptors were collected from a man aged 18-30 years in good health. CDR3s include the opening cysteine and the closing phenylalanine or tryptophan. The D gene is left open where the match is weak. Only part of the rows carry a size: once, few, many, or a class if the clone is expanded.

>15|TRBV7-2|TRBJ2-1|-|-
TGTGCCAGCAGCTTAGCGTCTAGCGTGAACAATGAGCAGTTCTTC
CASSLASSVNNEQFF
>15|TRBV30|TRBJ1-4|few|TRBD1
TGTGCCATGAACAGGGGGTTAGCAACTAATGAAAAACTGTTTTTT
CAMNRGLATNEKLFF
>14|TRBV4-3|TRBJ1-1|-|-
TGCGCCAGCAGCCAGGAACACGTGTACACTGAAGCTTTCTTT
CASSQEHVYTEAFF
>12|TRBV7-8|TRBJ1-1|-|-
TGTGCCAGCAGCCGAATGGGGACTGAAGCTTTCTTT
CASSRMGTEAFF
>16|TRBV7-2|TRBJ2-2|-|-
TGTGCCAGCAGCCCCGTGTTCGGACGAGTCACCGGGGAGCTGTTTTTT
CASSPVFGRVTGELFF
>14|TRBV7-2|TRBJ2-3|-|-
TGTGCCAGCAGCTTGAGGGGGTCTGAAGATACGCAGTATTTT
CASSLRGSEDTQYF
>12|TRBV5-4|TRBJ2-3|many|-
TGTGCCAGCTCCCGATCGACAGATACGCAGTATTTT
CASSRSTDTQYF
>14|TRBV6-5|TRBJ2-1|-|TRBD1
TGTGCCAGCAGAGCACAGGGGGCGAAAAATGAGCAGTTCTTC
CASRAQGAKNEQFF
>14|TRBV5-1|TRBJ1-2|-|-
TGCGCCAGCAGCTTGGGAGGGTCTGGGTATGGCTACACCTTC
CASSLGGSGYGYTF
>11|TRBV5-6|TRBJ2-2|few|-
TGTGCCAGCAGAATGGAAGGGGAGCTGTTTTTT
CASRMEGELFF